The 16 T cell receptor beta chains in this list originate from one sample, sequenced in a study of shared clonotypes between healthy human individuals. TCRdb keeps only in-frame clones here, not all; method: immunoSEQ multiplex PCR. The sample yields approximately 640,000 clones, roughly 70% seen once. Sample: memory CD4+ T cells sorted from blood. Regarding subset: CD45RA-negative fraction. The origin of the receptors is a woman in her twenties or thirties in good health.

The genes are TRBV5-1 and TRBJ2-5, with D possibly matching TRBD2 (5 bases). V was clipped by 0 bases and J by 2 bases, with 11 bases between them. The CDR3 totals 15 residues. Germline CDR1 and CDR2: SGHRS and YFSETQ. CDR3 nucleotides: TGCGCCAGCAGCTTGGGGGTAGCGCATCAAGAGACCCAGTACTTC. Its translation is CASSLGVAHQETQYF.

Of note for this clone: At one end, the junction sequence differs from germline, possibly due to a read error. V usage is TRBV28 and J usage is TRBJ2-2; 8 nucleotides match TRBD2. CDR3 length: 19 amino acids. CDR1 and CDR2 (germline): MDHEN, SYDVKM. CDR3 nucleotide sequence: TGTGCCAGCAGTTCCTACCACCCCCTACTAGCGGCGAACACCGGGGAGCAGTTTTTT. It encodes CASSSYHPLLAANTGEQFF. Together with reference TRBV28 and TRBJ2-2, the CDR3 gives the full variable domain: DVKVTQSSRYLVKRTGEKVFLECVQDMDHENMFWYRQDPGLGLRLIYFSYDVKMKEKGDIPEGYSVSREKKERFSLILESASTNQTSMYLCASSSYHPLLAANTGEQFFGEGSRLTVL.

This clone was seen more than once but under ten times. This chain links TRBV19 with TRBJ2-4; D assignment may be TRBD1 or TRBD2 (6 bases each). Germline V CDR1 and CDR2: LNHDA, SQIVND (reference sequence). There are 14 residues in the CDR3. V dropped 8 bases and J dropped 0 bases, with 11 bases sitting between them. The CDR3 DNA reads as TGTGCCAGTGGGGGGCAACTAGCCAAAAACATTCAGTACTTC. It is translated as CASGGQLAKNIQYF. The variable domain in full, with the rest retrieved from reference TRBV19 and TRBJ2-4, is DGGITQSPKYLFRKEGQNVTLSCEQNLNHDAMYWYRQDPGQGLRLIYYSQIVNDFQKGDIAEGYSVSREKKESFPLTVTSAQKNPTAFYLCASGGQLAKNIQYFGAGTRLSVL.

J is TRBJ2-1 and V is TRBV7-9; 9 nucleotides line up with TRBD2. The CDR3 length is 16 residues. Germline CDR1 is SEHNR and CDR2 is FQNEAQ (reference sequence). V gave up 5 bases and J gave up 6 bases; unmatched junction bases: 11. Written as DNA, the CDR3 is TGTGCCAGCAGCCGAAGACTAGCGGACCCGACCAATGAGCAGTTCTTC. This encodes CASSRRLADPTNEQFF.

The chain uses TRBV4-2 and TRBJ2-7, with TRBD2 matching 13 bases. The CDR3 runs to 15 residues. Losses at the gene ends were 4 bases for V and 4 bases for J; bases not matched to a gene: 4. Germline values: CDR1 LGHNA, CDR2 YNFKEQ. The DNA of the CDR3 is TGTGCCAGCAGCCCCGGGACTAGCGGGGTATACGAGCAGTACTTC. Protein: CASSPGTSGVYEQYF.

This rearrangement joins TRBV28 to TRBJ1-3; D not certain. The CDR3 is made up of 15 amino acids. Germline loops: CDR1 MDHEN, CDR2 SYDVKM. With 3 bases removed from V and 0 bases from J, the gap between germline ends came to 9 bases. The CDR3, as DNA: TGTGCCAGCAGTTTCAGAAGGAGCTCTGGAAACACCATATATTTT. Its protein product is CASSFRRSSGNTIYF. Full variable domain (missing parts from reference TRBV28 and TRBJ1-3): DVKVTQSSRYLVKRTGEKVFLECVQDMDHENMFWYRQDPGLGLRLIYFSYDVKMKEKGDIPEGYSVSREKKERFSLILESASTNQTSMYLCASSFRRSSGNTIYFGEGSWLTVV.

This rearrangement joins TRBV5-4 to TRBJ1-4; 7 bases agree with TRBD1. J gave up 8 bases and V 4 bases, and 11 bases lay outside the gene matches. CDR3 length equals 15 residues. Germline CDR1 SGHNT, CDR2 YYREEE (reference sequence). The CDR3 DNA is TGTGCCAGCAGCGACTCACCCACAGGGGAGGAAAAACTGTTTTTT. Its protein is CASSDSPTGEEKLFF.

The CDR3 coding sequence is TGTGCCAGCAGAAGGACAGAGCGATTGAACACTGAAGCTTTCTTT. Its translation is CASRRTERLNTEAFF. The genes are TRBV6-1 and TRBJ1-1, with a weak D call TRBD1 (6 bases). The germline gives CDR1 MNHNS, CDR2 SASEGT. The CDR3 length is 15 residues. The V gene lost 6 bases and the J gene lost 0 bases, with 14 bases spanning the gap.

The chain uses TRBV6-4 and TRBJ1-4; a weak D match, TRBD1 (5 bases). V lost 11 bases and J lost 8, with 15 bases in between. Germline V CDR1 and CDR2: MRHNA, SNTAGT. The CDR3 covers 12 residues. The CDR3 here is CAPSAGREKLFF. The CDR3 DNA sequence: TGTGCCCCCTCGGCAGGGCGGGAAAAACTGTTTTTT.

The rearrangement uses TRBV11-2 and TRBJ2-7; no firm D call. V was pared by 5 bases and J by 0 bases, with 8 bases between. The CDR3 is 13 residues long. Germline V lookup: CDR1 SGHAT, CDR2 FQNNGV. The CDR3 protein is CASSPTSSYEQYF. CDR3 DNA sequence: TGTGCCAGCAGCCCGACCAGCTCCTACGAGCAGTACTTC.

The genes are TRBV5-4 and TRBJ1-1, with unresolved D. The CDR3 is made up of 15 amino acids. Germline values: CDR1 SGHNT, CDR2 YYREEE (reference sequence). V was pared by 0 bases and J by 0 bases, with 9 bases between. In DNA form, the CDR3 reads TGTGCCAGCAGCTTGGCAGCTGACATGAACACTGAAGCTTTCTTT. As protein: CASSLAADMNTEAFF.

V is TRBV7-6 and J is TRBJ2-3; 12 nucleotides agree with TRBD2. There are 16 residues in the CDR3. Germline V lookup: CDR1 SGHVS, CDR2 FNYEAQ. Trimming at V came to 4 bases and at J to 4 bases, leaving 6 bases not matched to a gene. DNA for the CDR3: TGTGCCAGCAGCTCTCGACTAGCGGGAGATTCAGATACGCAGTATTTT. It is translated as CASSSRLAGDSDTQYF.

This sequence joins TRBV7-8 and TRBJ2-1; D might be TRBD1 or TRBD2, each matching 5 bases. The CDR3 is 13 amino acids. The germline gives CDR1 SGHVS, CDR2 FQNEAQ. The V end was cut by 5 bases, the J end by 8 bases, with 13 bases between. The CDR3 is CASSRGTAYEQFF. The CDR3 region has the DNA TGTGCCAGCAGCCGAGGGACGGCGTATGAGCAGTTCTTC.

This clone was picked up a small number of times. The V call is TRBV5-1, the J call TRBJ1-1; no clear D. The CDR3 consists of 13 residues. Germline lookup yields CDR1 SGHRS and CDR2 YFSETQ. V was cut by 4 bases and J by 1 base, with 8 bases left in between. The CDR3 sequence is CASSRNGNTEAFF. The DNA for the CDR3 is TGCGCCAGCAGCCGTAACGGGAACACTGAAGCTTTCTTT.

The gene calls are TRBV30 and TRBJ1-1; 7 bases align to TRBD1. The germline CDR1 and CDR2 sequences are GTSNPN and SVGIG (reference sequence). The CDR3 extends over 15 amino acids. J was trimmed by 6 bases and V by 7 bases; bases with no gene match: 17. CDR3 region: CASGQALRLFSEAFF. For the CDR3, the DNA is TGTGCCTCTGGACAGGCTTTGCGTCTCTTCTCTGAAGCTTTCTTT.

The chain has TRBV11-2 and TRBJ2-7; D is unclear. The CDR3 sequence is 13 residues long. V gave up 0 bases and J gave up 6 bases, with 9 bases separating them. The V gene's germline CDR1 is SGHAT and CDR2 FQNNGV. The CDR3 here is CASSLDSRIEQYF. CDR3 nucleotides: TGTGCCAGCAGCTTAGACAGCCGAATCGAGCAGTACTTC.